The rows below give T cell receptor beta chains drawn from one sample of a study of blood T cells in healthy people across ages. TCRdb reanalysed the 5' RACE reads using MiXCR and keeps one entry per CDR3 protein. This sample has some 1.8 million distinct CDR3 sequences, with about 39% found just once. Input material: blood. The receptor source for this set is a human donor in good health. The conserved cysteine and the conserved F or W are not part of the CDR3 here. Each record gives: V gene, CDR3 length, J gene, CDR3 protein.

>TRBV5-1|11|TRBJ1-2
ASSRTSTHGCT
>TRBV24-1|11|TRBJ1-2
ATSDFDLDGYT
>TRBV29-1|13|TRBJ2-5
SVATAGQGRETQY
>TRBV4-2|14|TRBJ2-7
ASSQLPYGLAHEQY
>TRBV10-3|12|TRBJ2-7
AISESTGSYEQY
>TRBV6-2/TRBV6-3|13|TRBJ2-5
ASSYSKFVQETQY
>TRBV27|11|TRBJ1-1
ASSIGGDTEAF
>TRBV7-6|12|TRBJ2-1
ASSLPTGGIEQF
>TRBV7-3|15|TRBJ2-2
ASSLDEAGRYTGELF
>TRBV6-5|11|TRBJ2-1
ASSPTDSSEQF
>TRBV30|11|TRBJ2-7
AWSETSSYEQY
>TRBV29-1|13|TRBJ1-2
SVGFSRGGNYGYT
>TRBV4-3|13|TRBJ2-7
ASSSVGRTTYEQY
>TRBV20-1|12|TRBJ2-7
SASGTPLNYEQY
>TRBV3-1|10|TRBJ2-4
ASSQETLNQY